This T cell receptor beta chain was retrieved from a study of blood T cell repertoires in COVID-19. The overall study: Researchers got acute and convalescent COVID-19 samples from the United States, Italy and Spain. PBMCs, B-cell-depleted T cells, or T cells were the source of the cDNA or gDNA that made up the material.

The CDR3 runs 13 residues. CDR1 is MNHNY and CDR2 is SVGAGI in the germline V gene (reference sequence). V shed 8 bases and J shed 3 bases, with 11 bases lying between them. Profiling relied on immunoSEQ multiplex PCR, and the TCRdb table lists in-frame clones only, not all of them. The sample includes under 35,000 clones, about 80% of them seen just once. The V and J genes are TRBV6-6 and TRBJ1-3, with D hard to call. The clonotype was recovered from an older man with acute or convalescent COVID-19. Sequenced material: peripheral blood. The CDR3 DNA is TGTGCCAGCGAGAATACAGTTGGAAACACCATATATTTT. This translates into CASENTVGNTIYF.